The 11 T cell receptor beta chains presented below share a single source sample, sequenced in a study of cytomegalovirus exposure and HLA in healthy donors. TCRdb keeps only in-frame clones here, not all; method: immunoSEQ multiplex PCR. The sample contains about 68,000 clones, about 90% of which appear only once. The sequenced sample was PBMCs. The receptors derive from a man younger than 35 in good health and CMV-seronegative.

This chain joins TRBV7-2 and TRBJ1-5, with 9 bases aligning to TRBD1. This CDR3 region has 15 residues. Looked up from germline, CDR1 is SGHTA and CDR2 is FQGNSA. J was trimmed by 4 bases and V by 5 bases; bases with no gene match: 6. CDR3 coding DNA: TGTGCCAGCAGCCCCTACGGGACAGGGAATCAGCCCCAGCATTTT. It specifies CASSPYGTGNQPQHF. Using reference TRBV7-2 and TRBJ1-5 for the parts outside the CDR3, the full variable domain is GAGVSQSPSNKVTEKGKDVELRCDPISGHTALYWYRQSLGQGLEFLIYFQGNSAPDKSGLPSDRFSAERTGGSVSTLTIQRTQQEDSAVYLCASSPYGTGNQPQHFGDGTRLSIL.

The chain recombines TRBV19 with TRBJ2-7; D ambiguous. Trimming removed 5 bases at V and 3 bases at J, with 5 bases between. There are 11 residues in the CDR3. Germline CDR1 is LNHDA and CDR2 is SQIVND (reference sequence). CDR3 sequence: CASSDIYEQYF. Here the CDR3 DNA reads TGTGCCAGTAGTGACATCTACGAGCAGTACTTC. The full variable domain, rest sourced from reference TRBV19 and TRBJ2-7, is DGGITQSPKYLFRKEGQNVTLSCEQNLNHDAMYWYRQDPGQGLRLIYYSQIVNDFQKGDIAEGYSVSREKKESFPLTVTSAQKNPTAFYLCASSDIYEQYFGPGTRLTVT.

In nucleotides, the CDR3 is TGTGCCAGCCAGGACCGACCAGGACAGTACTATGGCTACACCTTC. This sequence encodes CASQDRPGQYYGYTF. The V and J genes are TRBV19 and TRBJ1-2; D perhaps matches TRBD1 (6 bases). Germline CDR1 LNHDA, CDR2 SQIVND (reference sequence). V was pared by 9 bases and J by 3 bases, with 20 bases between. The CDR3 contains 15 residues.

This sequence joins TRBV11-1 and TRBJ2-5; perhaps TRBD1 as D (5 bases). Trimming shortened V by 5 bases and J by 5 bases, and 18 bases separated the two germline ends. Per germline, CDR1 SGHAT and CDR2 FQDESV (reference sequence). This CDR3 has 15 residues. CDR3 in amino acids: CASSVWTHNSETQYF. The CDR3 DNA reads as TGTGCCAGCAGCGTTTGGACACACAATTCGGAGACCCAGTACTTC.

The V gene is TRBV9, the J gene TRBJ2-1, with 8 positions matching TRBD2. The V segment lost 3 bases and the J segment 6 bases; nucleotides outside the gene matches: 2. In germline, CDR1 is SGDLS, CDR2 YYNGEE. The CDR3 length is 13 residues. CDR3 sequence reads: CASSASGSNEQFF. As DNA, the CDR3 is TGTGCCAGCAGCGCCAGCGGGAGCAATGAGCAGTTCTTC.

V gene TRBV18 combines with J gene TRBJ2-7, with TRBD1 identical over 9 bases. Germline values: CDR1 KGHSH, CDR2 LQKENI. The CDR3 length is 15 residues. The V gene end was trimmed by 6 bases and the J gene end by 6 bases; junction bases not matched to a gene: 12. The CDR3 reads CASSPGQGLSPEQYF. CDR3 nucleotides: TGTGCCAGCTCGCCCGGACAGGGGCTTAGTCCCGAGCAGTACTTC.

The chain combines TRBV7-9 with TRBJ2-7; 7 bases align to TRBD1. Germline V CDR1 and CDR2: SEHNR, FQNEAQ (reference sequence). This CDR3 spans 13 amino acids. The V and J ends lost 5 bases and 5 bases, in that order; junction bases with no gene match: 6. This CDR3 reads CASSISTGDEQYF. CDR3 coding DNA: TGTGCCAGCAGCATATCTACAGGGGACGAGCAGTACTTC.

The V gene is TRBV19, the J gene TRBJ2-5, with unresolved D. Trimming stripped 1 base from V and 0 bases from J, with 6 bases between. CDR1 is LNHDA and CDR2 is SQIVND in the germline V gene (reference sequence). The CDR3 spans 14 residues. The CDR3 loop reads CASSIAVYQETQYF. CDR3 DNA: TGTGCCAGTAGTATAGCTGTTTACCAAGAGACCCAGTACTTC.

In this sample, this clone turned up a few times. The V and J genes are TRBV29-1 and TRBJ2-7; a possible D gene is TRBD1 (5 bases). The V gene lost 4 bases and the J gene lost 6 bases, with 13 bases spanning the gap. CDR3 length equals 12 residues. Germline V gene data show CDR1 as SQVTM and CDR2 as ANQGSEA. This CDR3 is CSVAQDVGEQYF. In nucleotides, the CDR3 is TGCAGCGTTGCACAGGATGTGGGCGAGCAGTACTTC.

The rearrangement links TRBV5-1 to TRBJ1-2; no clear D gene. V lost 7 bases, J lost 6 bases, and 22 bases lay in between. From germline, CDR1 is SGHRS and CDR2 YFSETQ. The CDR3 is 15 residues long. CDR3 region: CASCMTGSMLDGYTF. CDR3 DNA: TGCGCCAGCTGCATGACGGGGTCGATGTTGGATGGCTACACCTTC.

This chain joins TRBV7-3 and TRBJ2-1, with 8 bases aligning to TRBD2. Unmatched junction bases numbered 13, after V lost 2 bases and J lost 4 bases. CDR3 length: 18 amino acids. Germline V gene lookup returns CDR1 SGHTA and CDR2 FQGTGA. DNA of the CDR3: TGTGCCAGCAGCTTAGAAGAACGGGAGGGAATTCTTTACAATGAGCAGTTCTTC. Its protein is CASSLEEREGILYNEQFF.